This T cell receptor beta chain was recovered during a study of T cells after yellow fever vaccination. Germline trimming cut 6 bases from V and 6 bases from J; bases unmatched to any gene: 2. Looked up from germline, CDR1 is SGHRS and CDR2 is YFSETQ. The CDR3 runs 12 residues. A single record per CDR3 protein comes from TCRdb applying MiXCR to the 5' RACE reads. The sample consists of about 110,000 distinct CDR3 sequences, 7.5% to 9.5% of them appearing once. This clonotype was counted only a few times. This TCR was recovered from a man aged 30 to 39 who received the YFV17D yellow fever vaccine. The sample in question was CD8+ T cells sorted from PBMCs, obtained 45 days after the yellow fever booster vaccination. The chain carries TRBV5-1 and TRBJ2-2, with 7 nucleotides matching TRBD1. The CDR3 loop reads CASKGAAGELFF. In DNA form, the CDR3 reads TGCGCCAGCAAGGGGGCGGCCGGGGAGCTGTTTTTT.